The clone carrying this T cell receptor (beta chain) was counted between two and nine times. This sample stems from a study of blood T cell repertoires in COVID-19. Study context: Researchers got acute and convalescent COVID-19 samples from the United States, Italy and Spain.

In the authors' methods: Estimated nucleated cell counts came from reference gene primer amplification. Clones were read by immunoSEQ multiplex PCR, and TCRdb kept only the in-frame ones, dropping some. Clone size and V and J calls were adopted from that table, with D and trimming inferred from the DNA. Among approximately 74,000 clones listed, roughly nine tenths were seen once. From germline, CDR1 is SGHTA and CDR2 FQGNSA. The ends lost 5 bases at V and 0 bases at J; junction bases unmatched: 6. The CDR3 runs 16 residues. This sequence was found in a woman aged 60-75 years with acute or convalescent COVID-19. The sample taken for sequencing was peripheral blood. The J gene is TRBJ1-3, the V gene TRBV7-2; 8 bases fit TRBD1. The CDR3 sequence is CASSADRGYSGNTIYF. In DNA form, the CDR3 reads TGTGCCAGCAGCGCCGACAGGGGCTACTCTGGAAACACCATATATTTT.